These 2 T cell receptor beta chains share one sample of origin, sequenced in a study of T cells in Graves' hyperthyroidism and ophthalmopathy. TCR beta CDR3 regions were amplified from RNA transcripts. Using the HTBI primer set, a first-round RT-PCR was run on the TCR CDR3. One entry per CDR3 protein results from TCRdb running MiXCR on the multiplex PCR reads. The sample contains roughly 170,000 distinct CDR3 sequences, 9.4% of which appear only once. Source material: blood. The source is a woman aged 18 to 35 with Graves' hyperthyroidism that later progressed to Graves' ophthalmopathy.

The rearrangement links TRBV6-1 to TRBJ2-5; 12 positions match TRBD2. The V and J ends lost 6 bases and 3 bases, in that order; junction bases with no gene match: 8. Looked up from germline, CDR1 is MNHNS and CDR2 is SASEGT. The CDR3 loop spans 16 amino acids. CDR3 bases: TGTGCCAGCAGCGGACTAGCGGGAACGCTAGAAGAGACCCAGTACTTC. It is translated as CASSGLAGTLEETQYF.

This clonotype has a count of ten or more. The chain employs TRBV5-1 and TRBJ1-1; D is perhaps TRBD1 (5 bases). The CDR3 spans 13 residues. The V and J ends lost 7 bases and 3 bases respectively, with 13 bases between them. Germline V gene lookup returns CDR1 SGHRS and CDR2 YFSETQ. As DNA, the CDR3 is TGCGCCAGCCACTCCAGGGTTGACACTGAAGCTTTCTTT. Translated, it gives CASHSRVDTEAFF.